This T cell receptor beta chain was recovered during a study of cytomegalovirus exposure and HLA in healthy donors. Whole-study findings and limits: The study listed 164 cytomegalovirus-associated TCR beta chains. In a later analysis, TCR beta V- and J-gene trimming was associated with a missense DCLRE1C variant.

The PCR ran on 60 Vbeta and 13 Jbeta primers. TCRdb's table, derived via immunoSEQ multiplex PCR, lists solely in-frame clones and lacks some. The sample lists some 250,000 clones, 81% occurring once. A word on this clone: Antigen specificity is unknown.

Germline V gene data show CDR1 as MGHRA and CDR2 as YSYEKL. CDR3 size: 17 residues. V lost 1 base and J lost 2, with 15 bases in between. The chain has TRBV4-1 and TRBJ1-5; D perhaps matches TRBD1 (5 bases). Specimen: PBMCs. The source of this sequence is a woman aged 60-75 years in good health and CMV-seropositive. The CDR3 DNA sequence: TGCGCCAGCAGCCAAGTAATCGGGTACAGGCGCAATCAGCCCCAGCATTTT. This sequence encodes CASSQVIGYRRNQPQHF.